This TCR beta chain was sequenced in a study of cytomegalovirus exposure and HLA in healthy donors. Of note for this clone: Its specificity is unknown.

PCR used 60 Vbeta primers and 13 Jbeta primers. Method: immunoSEQ multiplex PCR; TCRdb's copy keeps in-frame clones and lacks some. Seen here are roughly 120,000 clones, over 60% observed once, and the top ten hold roughly 2%. From germline, CDR1 is SGHAT and CDR2 FQNNGV. CDR3 length equals 13 residues. The germline V and J ends were trimmed by 5 bases and 5 bases, with 10 bases remaining between them. General study points: 87-base-pair reads could not separate some V segments, including TRBV6-2 and TRBV6-3.

The source material was PBMCs. The chain carries TRBV11-2 and TRBJ2-1; possibly TRBD2 for D (6 bases). This TCR was recovered from a man younger than 30 in good health and CMV-seronegative. The CDR3 bases are TGTGCCAGCAGCACTAGCCAGAACAATGAGCAGTTCTTC. It yields the protein CASSTSQNNEQFF.